This TCR beta chain stems from a study of blood T cell repertoires in COVID-19. This clone was observed a single time. The assay was immunoSEQ multiplex PCR, and TCRdb's table has in-frame clones only and misses some. Of approximately 180,000 clones in the sample, roughly 83% were seen once. The Seattle patients, enrolled during active infection, were followed longitudinally. There are 15 residues in the CDR3. V was cut by 6 bases and J by 4 bases, with 18 bases left in between. Germline lookup yields CDR1 LNHDA and CDR2 SQIVND (reference sequence). Material: peripheral blood. The rearrangement links TRBV19 to TRBJ1-2, with D unresolved. The clonotype was recovered from a middle-aged woman with COVID-19, enrolled during active disease. The CDR3 sequence is CASSTTSTASYGYTF. CDR3 nucleotides: TGTGCCAGTAGCACTACTTCGACGGCCTCCTATGGCTACACCTTC.